These 11 T cell receptor beta chains originate from one sample sequenced in a study of OX40 agonist ivuxolimab in advanced cancers. Measured with immunoSEQ multiplex PCR; TCRdb has only the in-frame clones, and not every one. The sample records just over 50,000 clones, around nine tenths being singletons. Sequencing used CD4+ or CD8+ T cells sorted from blood, obtained in a trial of the OX40 agonist ivuxolimab. The receptors come from an adult with an advanced solid tumor such as melanoma, head and neck, liver or kidney cancer.

The chain has TRBV15 and TRBJ1-5, with D perhaps TRBD1 (6 bases). V was shortened by 3 bases and J by 4 bases, with 13 bases between the two germline ends. Per germline, CDR1 LNHNV and CDR2 YYDKDF (reference sequence). CDR3 length: 15 amino acids. The CDR3 spells CATSSPGAVNQPQHF. CDR3 DNA sequence: TGTGCCACCAGCAGTCCGGGGGCAGTTAATCAGCCCCAGCATTTT.

J is TRBJ2-1 and V is TRBV19, with 7 bases identical to TRBD2. Germline-derived CDR1 and CDR2 are LNHDA and SQIVND (reference sequence). With 7 bases clipped from V and 1 base from J, the junction kept 10 bases outside the gene matches. This CDR3 contains 16 residues. In DNA form, the CDR3 reads TGTGCCAGTAAGACCGAGGGAGGGAGTTCCTACAATGAGCAGTTCTTC. This translates into CASKTEGGSSYNEQFF. The whole variable domain, remainder taken from reference TRBV19 and TRBJ2-1, is DGGITQSPKYLFRKEGQNVTLSCEQNLNHDAMYWYRQDPGQGLRLIYYSQIVNDFQKGDIAEGYSVSREKKESFPLTVTSAQKNPTAFYLCASKTEGGSSYNEQFFGPGTRLTVL.

The chain combines TRBV14 with TRBJ1-5; D may be TRBD1 (6 bases). The CDR3 spans 18 residues. The germline V gene has CDR1 SGHDN and CDR2 FVKESK. Trimming left V 5 bases short and J 1 base short, with 21 bases between. The CDR3 loop is CASSTEHTGKGSNQPQHF. The DNA of the CDR3 is TGTGCCAGCAGCACAGAACATACAGGGAAAGGGAGCAATCAGCCCCAGCATTTT.

CDR3 residues: CASSHRTGSSDTQYF. The CDR3 DNA sequence: TGTGCCAGCAGCCACAGGACAGGGAGTTCAGATACGCAGTATTTT. The V call is TRBV11-1, the J call TRBJ2-3, with 8 nucleotides matching TRBD1. Trimming at V came to 5 bases and at J to 4 bases, leaving 8 bases not matched to a gene. This CDR3 region has 15 residues. The V gene's germline CDR1 is SGHAT and CDR2 FQDESV (reference sequence).

The CDR3 loop reads CASSLVVAGVPNEQFF. Written as DNA, the CDR3 is TGTGCCAGCAGCTTAGTCGTCGCGGGAGTTCCCAATGAGCAGTTCTTC. This chain uses TRBV7-9 with TRBJ2-1, with 7 positions matching TRBD2. Germline V lookup: CDR1 SEHNR, CDR2 FQNEAQ (reference sequence). J was trimmed by 6 bases and V by 1 base; bases with no gene match: 9. This CDR3 spans 16 amino acids.

The table lists this clone with a count of one. The chain couples TRBV29-1 to TRBJ2-7; 7 bases fit TRBD1. V was clipped by 7 bases and J by 0 bases; unmatched bases: 9. The CDR3 extends over 14 amino acids. Germline CDR1 reads SQVTM; CDR2 reads ANQGSEA. In DNA form, the CDR3 reads TGCAGCGCCTGGGGACAGTCGCTCTCCTACGAGCAGTACTTC. Its translation: CSAWGQSLSYEQYF.

The V call is TRBV28, the J call TRBJ1-4; possible D gene TRBD1, 5 bases. CDR3 size: 16 residues. Trimming stripped 7 bases from V and 8 bases from J, with 23 bases between. The germline CDR1 and CDR2 sequences are MDHEN and SYDVKM. CDR3 protein: CASIKGGGGGREKLFF. Written as DNA, the CDR3 is TGTGCCAGCATCAAAGGCGGCGGGGGAGGTCGGGAAAAACTGTTTTTT.

The chain has TRBV28 and TRBJ1-5; no clear D gene. Per the germline V gene, CDR1 is MDHEN and CDR2 is SYDVKM. V gave up 6 bases and J gave up 2 bases, with 8 bases separating them. This CDR3 is built from 13 residues. The CDR3 sequence is CASRPPGNQPQHF. The CDR3 DNA follows: TGTGCCAGCAGACCCCCTGGCAATCAGCCCCAGCATTTT.

The CDR3 DNA follows: TGTGCCAGCAGCTTAGTTGCATTTCAGTCTTCTGATAGCAATCAGCCCCAGCATTTT. Amino acid sequence: CASSLVAFQSSDSNQPQHF. This chain links TRBV7-8 with TRBJ1-5, with unresolved D. Per the germline V gene, CDR1 is SGHVS and CDR2 is FQNEAQ. V was shortened by 1 base and J by 0 bases, with 19 bases between the two germline ends. The CDR3 spans 19 residues.

V usage is TRBV6-5 and J usage is TRBJ1-2, with D possibly matching TRBD1 (6 bases). The CDR3 loop spans 11 amino acids. The V and J ends lost 5 bases and 9 bases respectively, with 10 bases between them. CDR1 is MNHEY and CDR2 is SVGAGI in the germline V gene. The CDR3 DNA reads as TGTGCCAGCAGTCGGGACAATCGCTACACCTTC. Protein: CASSRDNRYTF.

This clone came up a few times. The chain is built from TRBV6-6 and TRBJ2-7; 7 bases match TRBD1. The CDR3 consists of 16 residues. The ends lost 0 bases at V and 0 bases at J; junction bases unmatched: 5. Germline CDR1 MNHNY, CDR2 SVGAGI (reference sequence). The CDR3 DNA is TGTGCCAGCAGTTACTCGGGCAGGGGGAGCTCCTACGAGCAGTACTTC. Its translation: CASSYSGRGSSYEQYF.